The present T cell receptor beta chain was sequenced within a study of OX40 agonist ivuxolimab in advanced cancers. Concerning the study at large: The costimulatory receptor OX40 (CD134) was targeted by ivuxolimab, a fully human IgG2 agonistic monoclonal antibody. Of the 50 to 55 dose-escalation patients, hepatocellular carcinoma was present in roughly 19, melanoma in around 15, renal cell carcinoma in 9 and head and neck cancer in 9. Partial responses occurred in three dose-escalation patients, of whom one had hepatocellular carcinoma and two had cutaneous melanoma. The purpose of peripheral TCRbeta sequencing was to test whether ivuxolimab changed TCR sequence diversity and led to clonal T-cell expansion. Intravenous ivuxolimab was administered to patients every 2 weeks at six dose levels: 0.01, 0.1, 0.3, 1.5, 3 and 10 mg/kg. Prior anti-PD-1, anti-PD-L1 or anti-CTLA-4 therapy was permitted, and 30% to 45% of dose-escalation patients had received checkpoint inhibitors. A male proportion of nearly 85% and a mean age of approximately 60 years, ranging from roughly 23 to 80, were recorded for the dose-escalation cohort. The monotherapy dose-escalation portion (N ≈ 50 patients) of the phase I ivuxolimab trial is reported in the paper.

To sequence the TCRbeta CDR3 region, genomic DNA was isolated from the sorted cells. TCRbeta CDR3 regions were sequenced using the immunoSEQ Assay. TCRdb holds this immuneACCESS table with in-frame rearrangements only. Some clones are missing; in checked studies, unresolved V genes explain under half, and the rest has no known cause. A total of 9,500 to 11,000 clones appear in this sample, more than 60% of them only once. The top ten hold 33% of the sample. What the study reported, not specific to this receptor: Clonal expansion of both CD4+ and CD8+ blood T cells was observed from baseline to week 6 at doses 0.1 to 3.0 mg/kg. Partial responders in the 0.1-3.0 mg/kg groups had among the lowest normalized peripheral clonal expansion, especially among CD8+ T cells. Low levels of normalized T-cell clonal expansion were also shown by some nonresponding patients. After ivuxolimab, CD8+ T cells had more expanded clones than CD4+ T cells on average. Which antigens the clonally expanded peripheral T cells were specific for was not determined.

Patients with a history of autoimmune disease or receiving systemic immunosuppression were excluded from the trial. In every dose cohort, peripheral blood was drawn for TCR sequencing at baseline, cycle 4 day 1, and cycle 7 day 1. Samples were obtained from an open-label, multicenter, first-in-human phase I dose-escalation trial of ivuxolimab. Adults with locally advanced or metastatic head and neck squamous cell, hepatocellular, melanoma or renal cell carcinoma were enrolled in the trial. Before TCR sequencing, CD4+ and CD8+ T cells were separately sorted from peripheral blood. Remarks on this clone: The specificity of this receptor is unknown. No base quality information exists; no much larger clone differs at one position.

The sequenced sample was CD4+ or CD8+ T cells sorted from blood, obtained in a trial of the OX40 agonist ivuxolimab. The sequence was obtained from an adult with an advanced solid tumor such as melanoma, head and neck, liver or kidney cancer.

The CDR3 sequence is CASSELTQGTSGSDEQFF. The nucleotides are TGTGCCAGCAGTGAATTAACCCAAGGGACTAGCGGGAGCGATGAGCAGTTCTTC. The rearrangement combines TRBV25-1 with TRBJ2-1; a stretch of 14 junction bases matches TRBD2. CDR1 and CDR2 are drawn from the germline V gene: MGHDK, SYGVNS. From its cysteine to its phenylalanine, the CDR3 spans 18 amino acids. Of all the DNA, just the CDR3 is kept, 54 bases in frame from base 1. For this chain, trimming is 1 base at the V end and 8 bases at the J end, and the number of junction bases without a gene match is 10. Outside the CDR3, residues come from the reference TRBV25-1 and TRBJ2-1 proteins, so the full variable domain is: EADIYQTPRYLVIGTGKKITLECSQTMGHDKMYWYQQDPGMELHLIHYSYGVNSTEKGDLSSESTVSRIRTEHFPLTLESARPSHTSQYLCASSELTQGTSGSDEQFFGPGTRLTVL.